This passage covers 30 T cell receptor beta chains from one sample sequenced in a study of T cell responses to AZD1222 COVID-19 vaccine. Method: immunoSEQ multiplex PCR; TCRdb's copy keeps in-frame clones and lacks some. The sample lists more than 250,000 clones, more than 85% occurring once. Sequenced here: peripheral blood, sampled on day 0 of AZD1222 vaccination. These receptors all stem from an adult in good health.

This rearrangement joins TRBV6-9 to TRBJ2-7, with 8 bases fitting TRBD2. Trimming cost V 3 bases and J 6 bases; bases outside gene matches: 1. This CDR3 is 12 amino acids long. The germline V gene encodes CDR1 MNHGY and CDR2 SVAAGI. CDR3 region: CASSYGGAEQYF. CDR3 nucleotide sequence: TGTGCCAGCAGTTACGGGGGGGCCGAGCAGTACTTC.

The chain combines TRBV6-2 or TRBV6-3 with TRBJ2-3; D remains unclear. Between the trimmed V and J ends, which lost 6 bases and 6 bases, there was a span of 10 bases. The germline CDR1 and CDR2 sequences are MNHEY and SVGEGT. The CDR3 spans 12 residues. CDR3 in amino acids: CASSFRRDTQYF. In DNA form, the CDR3 reads TGTGCCAGCAGCTTCCGGCGGGATACGCAGTATTTT.

The chain carries TRBV18 and TRBJ2-5; a weak D match, TRBD2 (5 bases). The V and J ends lost 3 bases and 3 bases respectively, with 20 bases between them. The CDR3 extends over 17 amino acids. Germline assignment: CDR1 KGHSH and CDR2 LQKENI. The CDR3 coding sequence is TGTGCCAGCTCACCTAGACGGCGGGCTAATCCAAAAGAGACCCAGTACTTC. Amino acid sequence: CASSPRRRANPKETQYF.

The J gene is TRBJ2-3, the V gene TRBV6-5; D remains ambiguous. This CDR3 comprises 13 residues. Germline CDR1 and CDR2: MNHEY and SVGAGI. V lost 10 bases to trimming and J lost 2 bases, with 13 bases between them. CDR3 residues: CATFGWDTDTQYF. CDR3 nucleotides: TGTGCCACCTTTGGATGGGACACAGATACGCAGTATTTT.

This clone appeared once. V usage is TRBV7-9 and J usage is TRBJ1-2; TRBD1 matches 8 bases. Germline lookup yields CDR1 SEHNR and CDR2 FQNEAQ (reference sequence). V was pared by 5 bases and J by 3 bases, with 2 bases of the junction left unmatched. The CDR3 extends over 13 amino acids. CDR3 DNA sequence: TGTGCCAGCAGCCCGGACAGGGACTATGGCTACACCTTC. This sequence encodes CASSPDRDYGYTF.

This sequence joins TRBV28 and TRBJ1-2, with a possible D match to TRBD1 (5 bases). Germline V gene sequence: CDR1 MDHEN, CDR2 SYDVKM. The CDR3 spans 13 residues. Trimming left V 7 bases short and J 3 bases short, with 12 bases between. The CDR3 reads CASTRGTYYGYTF. CDR3 bases: TGTGCCAGCACTCGGGGGACGTACTATGGCTACACCTTC.

The genes are TRBV27 and TRBJ2-5; D is uncertain. This CDR3 spans 15 amino acids. Germline CDR1 MNHEY, CDR2 SMNVEV (reference sequence). V gave up 5 bases and J gave up 1 base, with 14 bases separating them. The CDR3 loop is CASSPMVSSQETQYF. The CDR3 nucleotides are TGTGCCAGCAGTCCGATGGTTTCTAGCCAAGAGACCCAGTACTTC.

The V gene is TRBV3-1 (or the pseudogene TRBV3-2), the J gene TRBJ2-2; 12 bases map to TRBD1. CDR1 is LGHDT and CDR2 is YNNKEL in the germline V gene (reference sequence). CDR3 length equals 17 residues. The J segment lost 0 bases and the V segment lost 3 bases, leaving 2 bases of the junction unmatched. The CDR3 is CASSQGTGGSNTGELFF. DNA of the CDR3: TGTGCCAGCAGCCAGGGGACAGGGGGCTCGAACACCGGGGAGCTGTTTTTT.

The genes are TRBV18 and TRBJ1-1; weak D call: TRBD1 (5 bases). Germline CDR1 is KGHSH and CDR2 is LQKENI. With 2 bases removed from V and 1 base from J, the gap between germline ends came to 8 bases. The CDR3 has 14 amino acids. CDR3 sequence (DNA): TGTGCCAGCTCACCAGGGGCAGCGAACACTGAAGCTTTCTTT. Encoded protein: CASSPGAANTEAFF.

The CDR3 bases are TGTGCCAGTAGTATGCCCCTCCTAGGGGTCGGGTACAATGAGCAGTTCTTC. It is translated as CASSMPLLGVGYNEQFF. The V gene is TRBV19, the J gene TRBJ2-1; a weak D match, TRBD1 (5 bases). The CDR3 is made up of 17 amino acids. Germline lookup yields CDR1 LNHDA and CDR2 SQIVND (reference sequence). V gave up 3 bases and J gave up 4 bases, with 19 bases separating them.

The rearrangement joins TRBV27 to TRBJ2-3; tentative D call: TRBD1 (6 bases). This CDR3 comprises 16 residues. Trimming removed 3 bases at V and 0 bases at J, with 13 bases between. Germline-derived CDR1 and CDR2 are MNHEY and SMNVEV (reference sequence). CDR3 sequence (DNA): TGTGCCAGCAGTTTGATACAGGGCCCAAGCACAGATACGCAGTATTTT. Translated: CASSLIQGPSTDTQYF.

Points on this clone: Distinct nucleotide sequences in the sample also encode this CDR3. V gene TRBV19 combines with J gene TRBJ2-7; 11 nucleotides match TRBD2. V lost 2 bases and J lost 3; bases outside the gene matches: 3. The germline V gene has CDR1 LNHDA and CDR2 SQIVND (reference sequence). The CDR3 runs 15 residues. CDR3 sequence (DNA): TGTGCCAGTAGTATACTAGCGGGAGGCCTCTACGAGCAGTACTTC. It codes for CASSILAGGLYEQYF.

The genes are TRBV6-5 and TRBJ1-2, with 12 bases aligning to TRBD1. After removal of 6 bases from V and 6 bases from J, the junction contained 5 bases not matched to a gene. Germline-derived CDR1 and CDR2 are MNHEY and SVGAGI. This CDR3 comprises 14 residues. Here the CDR3 DNA reads TGTGCCAGCAGGGGACAGGGGGCGGAAGATGGCTACACCTTC. It translates to CASRGQGAEDGYTF.

The rearrangement links TRBV7-2 to TRBJ2-2; tentative D call: TRBD2 (5 bases). Germline lookup yields CDR1 SGHTA and CDR2 FQGNSA. The CDR3 is 16 amino acids. Trimming removed 1 base at V and 5 bases at J, with 14 bases between. This CDR3 reads CASSLVAGMGTGELFF. Written as DNA, the CDR3 is TGTGCCAGCAGCTTAGTGGCCGGGATGGGAACCGGGGAGCTGTTTTTT.

This clone has only a few counts. The V and J genes are TRBV4-1 and TRBJ2-1; D tentatively fits TRBD1 or TRBD2 (6 bases each). Germline CDR1 is MGHRA and CDR2 is YSYEKL. With 0 bases removed from V and 7 bases from J, the gap between germline ends came to 13 bases. The CDR3 has 15 residues. The chain's CDR3 is CASSQDLGAGNEQFF. The CDR3 DNA sequence: TGCGCCAGCAGCCAAGATTTGGGGGCGGGAAATGAGCAGTTCTTC.

This chain links TRBV2 with TRBJ1-5; 9 positions match TRBD1. From germline, CDR1 is SNHLY and CDR2 FYNNEI. CDR3 size: 15 residues. Trimming took 6 bases from V and 7 from J; bases not matched to a gene: 10. The chain's CDR3 is CASRTGTGYRQPQHF. CDR3 DNA sequence: TGTGCCAGCAGAACCGGGACAGGGTATCGCCAGCCCCAGCATTTT.

The V gene is TRBV7-2, the J gene TRBJ2-7, with D possibly TRBD2 on 6 matching bases. V lost 4 bases, J lost 2 bases, and 9 bases lay in between. This CDR3 contains 13 residues. Germline CDR1 SGHTA, CDR2 FQGNSA. The CDR3 coding sequence is TGTGCCAGCAGCTATGGCGGGACCTACGAGCAGTACTTC. Protein: CASSYGGTYEQYF.

The chain carries TRBV7-9 and TRBJ1-1, with a possible D match to TRBD1 (5 bases). Germline lookup yields CDR1 SEHNR and CDR2 FQNEAQ (reference sequence). Trimming took 6 bases from V and 1 from J, leaving 9 bases between them. This CDR3 has 13 amino acids. CDR3 sequence: CASSQGENTEAFF. For the CDR3, the DNA is TGTGCCAGCAGTCAGGGAGAGAACACTGAAGCTTTCTTT.

V usage is TRBV10-3 and J usage is TRBJ1-1; possible D gene TRBD1, 5 bases. The CDR3 length is 15 residues. Germline lookup yields CDR1 ENHRY and CDR2 SYGVKD. The ends were cut back, 4 bases at V and 0 bases at J, with 12 bases in the middle. CDR3 region: CAISGILGVNTEAFF. The CDR3, as DNA: TGTGCCATCAGTGGGATCCTGGGGGTGAACACTGAAGCTTTCTTT.

CDR3 residues: CASSRTGDHEQYF. In nucleotides, the CDR3 is TGTGCCAGCAGCCGGACAGGGGACCACGAGCAGTACTTC. The chain carries TRBV5-4 and TRBJ2-7; 9 positions match TRBD1. Germline lookup yields CDR1 SGHNT and CDR2 YYREEE (reference sequence). The CDR3 has 13 amino acids. Trimming cost V 4 bases and J 5 bases; bases outside gene matches: 4.

Here the CDR3 DNA reads TGTGCCAGCAGTAGTAGGGTGGGGACCGGGGAGCTGTTTTTT. The encoded protein is CASSSRVGTGELFF. The chain employs TRBV27 and TRBJ2-2; D not resolved. This CDR3 has 14 residues. Trimming pared 5 bases from V and 5 bases from J, leaving 12 bases between. The germline V gene encodes CDR1 MNHEY and CDR2 SMNVEV (reference sequence).

V is TRBV5-4 and J is TRBJ1-6, with 7 nucleotides matching TRBD1. CDR1 and CDR2 from the germline V gene are SGHNT and YYREEE (reference sequence). The CDR3 has 15 residues. V lost 3 bases, J lost 7 bases, and 7 bases stayed unmatched. The CDR3, as DNA: TGTGCCAGCAGCTCCGGACAGGCGCTAAATTCACCCCTCCACTTT. This codes for CASSSGQALNSPLHF.

The chain has TRBV4-3 and TRBJ2-5; D is ambiguous. The CDR3 is made up of 15 amino acids. The V gene lost 1 base and the J gene lost 3 bases, with 12 bases spanning the gap. The germline V gene encodes CDR1 LGHNA and CDR2 YSLEER. The DNA of the CDR3 is TGCGCCAGCAGCCAAGGTCTAACTCTTAAAGAGACCCAGTACTTC. This gives the protein CASSQGLTLKETQYF.

V is TRBV19 and J is TRBJ2-1; TRBD2 aligns across 9 bases. The CDR3 is made up of 16 amino acids. The V gene end was trimmed by 5 bases and the J gene end by 9 bases; junction bases not matched to a gene: 14. Per germline, CDR1 LNHDA and CDR2 SQIVND (reference sequence). The CDR3 DNA reads TGTGCCAGTAGTCCTAGGGGAGCGGGGGGCCGTGGTGAGCAGTTCTTC. Translating it yields CASSPRGAGGRGEQFF.

The chain carries TRBV11-2 and TRBJ1-1, with D tentatively TRBD1 (5 bases). With 1 base removed from V and 11 bases from J, the gap between germline ends came to 14 bases. Germline loops: CDR1 SGHAT, CDR2 FQNNGV. CDR3 length equals 13 residues. CDR3 in amino acids: CASSLVMARGAFF. CDR3 bases: TGTGCCAGCAGCTTAGTCATGGCCCGGGGGGCTTTCTTT.

V and J are TRBV28 and TRBJ2-3, with D possibly being TRBD1 or TRBD2 (6 bases each). There are 17 residues in the CDR3. Germline V gene data show CDR1 as MDHEN and CDR2 as SYDVKM. Trimming took off 4 bases at V and 2 bases at J, with 19 bases between the two ends. The CDR3 DNA reads TGTGCCAGCAGTTCACTAGGAGGAGGGGGGCCCACAGATACGCAGTATTTT. Translating it yields CASSSLGGGGPTDTQYF.

V is TRBV23-1 and J is TRBJ1-5, with D possibly matching TRBD1 (5 bases). TRBV23-1 is treated as an ORF (open reading frame) with a function not yet certain. The germline V and J ends were trimmed by 0 bases and 7 bases, with 19 bases remaining between them. The CDR3 is made up of 17 amino acids. The CDR3 spells CASSQSSLGLRTQPQHF. As DNA, the CDR3 is TGCGCCAGCAGTCAATCCTCTTTGGGGCTTCGGACGCAGCCCCAGCATTTT.

The chain couples TRBV7-2 to TRBJ2-5; 12 nucleotides line up with TRBD2. Germline trimming cut 4 bases from V and 5 bases from J; bases unmatched to any gene: 5. Germline V gene data show CDR1 as SGHTA and CDR2 as FQGNSA. The CDR3 covers 15 residues. This CDR3 reads CASSSLAGGLETQYF. The CDR3 region has the DNA TGTGCCAGCAGCTCACTAGCGGGGGGCCTCGAGACCCAGTACTTC. Variable domain in full (rest from reference TRBV7-2 and TRBJ2-5): GAGVSQSPSNKVTEKGKDVELRCDPISGHTALYWYRQSLGQGLEFLIYFQGNSAPDKSGLPSDRFSAERTGGSVSTLTIQRTQQEDSAVYLCASSSLAGGLETQYFGPGTRLLVL.

CDR3 nucleotides: TGTGCCAGCAGCCCTAGGGACCAGGACACCATATATTTT. The encoded protein is CASSPRDQDTIYF. J is TRBJ1-3 and V is TRBV3-1 (or the pseudogene TRBV3-2), with a weak D call TRBD1 (5 bases). The V and J ends lost 4 bases and 8 bases respectively, with 12 bases between them. The CDR3 consists of 13 residues. Germline V gene data show CDR1 as LGHDT and CDR2 as YNNKEL (reference sequence).

The chain carries TRBV12-5 and TRBJ1-5; D uncertain. The CDR3 is made up of 12 amino acids. V lost 5 bases, J lost 3 bases, and 5 bases lay in between. Looked up from germline, CDR1 is LGHNT and CDR2 is FRNRAP. CDR3 loop: CASGLNNQPQHF. DNA of the CDR3: TGTGCTAGTGGTCTCAACAATCAGCCCCAGCATTTT.